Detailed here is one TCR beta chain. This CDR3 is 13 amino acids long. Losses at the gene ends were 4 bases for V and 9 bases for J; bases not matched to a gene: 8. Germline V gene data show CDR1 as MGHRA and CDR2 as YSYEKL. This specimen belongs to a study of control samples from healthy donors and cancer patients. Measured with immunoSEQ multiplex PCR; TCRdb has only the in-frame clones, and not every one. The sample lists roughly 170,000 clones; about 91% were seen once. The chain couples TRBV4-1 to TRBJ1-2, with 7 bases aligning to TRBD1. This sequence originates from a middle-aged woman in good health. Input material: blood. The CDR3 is CASSPDRVQRYTF. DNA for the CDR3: TGCGCCAGCAGCCCCGACAGGGTTCAGCGCTACACCTTC.